This T cell receptor beta chain was recovered during a study of T-cell memory formation after mild COVID-19. The overall study: In these data, TCR clusters were largely donor specific.

For this clonotype: Its antigen is unknown.

Overall study results and limits: Later expanders leaned CD4+, whereas day 15 to 85 contracting clones were balanced CD4/CD8. CD4+ contracting clones were mainly CM and EM; CD8+ ones, EMRA. Prior to infection, memory already included some responding clones, suggesting cross-reactive memory joined.

TCRdb reprocessed the 5' RACE reads with MiXCR, giving one entry per CDR3 protein. The repertoire includes a few hundred thousand distinct CDR3 sequences, about a sixth of them detected once, and roughly 25% sits in the top ten. The CDR3 has 15 amino acids. Germline-derived CDR1 and CDR2 are MDHEN and SYDVKM. Trimming took off 8 bases at V and 0 bases at J, with 15 bases between the two ends. The sequenced material came from PBMCs or a T cell subset sorted from them (not recorded which). The gene calls are TRBV28 and TRBJ2-3; tentatively, D is TRBD1 (6 bases). The TCR sequence derives from a man younger than 35 who had mild COVID-19 (a few samples of this study predate the infection). Cell type and time point are not known. The CDR3 protein is CASPPTGASTDTQYF. The CDR3, as DNA: TGTGCCAGCCCCCCGACAGGAGCTAGCACAGATACGCAGTATTTT.